What follows are 18 T cell receptor beta chains derived from one specimen sequenced in a study of PD-L1 blockade in urothelial cancer (dated by TCRdb to about 2017). The library relied on the immunoSEQ multiplex PCR assay. TCRdb took over this immuneACCESS table, retaining in-frame rearrangements with V and J assigned. Such tables are incomplete; in checked studies, under half of the missing clones stem from an unresolved V gene, and the remainder is unexplained. In this sample the table shows around 82,000 clones, over 80% of which occur a single time. The top ten hold about 2.1% of the sample. Sample time point, as interpreted from the label and publication: pretreatment peripheral blood. The sample consisted of PBMCs, taken around atezolizumab (anti-PD-L1) treatment. These receptors came from a man aged 55 to 69 with urothelial cancer.

The chain combines TRBV29-1 with TRBJ2-7, with 13 bases fitting TRBD2. The CDR3 length is 13 residues. Trimming removed 7 bases from V and 5 bases from J; junction bases left unmatched: 5. Germline V gene sequence: CDR1 SQVTM, CDR2 ANQGSEA. For the CDR3, the DNA is TGCAGCGCCGGACTAGCGGGAGTCAACGAGCAGTACTTC. Protein sequence: CSAGLAGVNEQYF.

J is TRBJ1-1 and V is TRBV27; D unresolved. Germline CDR1 reads MNHEY; CDR2 reads SMNVEV (reference sequence). Trimming took 5 bases from V and 1 from J, leaving 11 bases between them. The CDR3 has 14 residues. CDR3 sequence reads: CASSTASQNTEAFF. In nucleotides, the CDR3 is TGTGCCAGCAGTACAGCCTCCCAGAACACTGAAGCTTTCTTT.

This clone is a singleton in its sample. The chain has TRBV19 and TRBJ2-7, with 9 bases aligning to TRBD1. This CDR3 has 16 amino acids. Unmatched junction bases numbered 7, after V lost 4 bases and J lost 0 bases. Germline CDR1 LNHDA, CDR2 SQIVND (reference sequence). CDR3 region: CASSRGGTGSSYEQYF. The CDR3 nucleotides are TGTGCCAGTAGTAGGGGGGGGACAGGGAGCTCCTACGAGCAGTACTTC.

V gene TRBV6-1 combines with J gene TRBJ1-4; TRBD1 matches 7 bases. After removal of 6 bases from V and 0 bases from J, the junction contained 1 base not matched to a gene. Looked up from germline, CDR1 is MNHNS and CDR2 is SASEGT. The CDR3 contains 14 residues. The CDR3 region is CASRGTATNEKLFF. DNA for the CDR3: TGTGCCAGCAGGGGGACAGCAACTAATGAAAAACTGTTTTTT.

The CDR3: CAIGRITYEQYF. The DNA for the CDR3 is TGTGCCATCGGGAGGATTACCTACGAGCAGTACTTC. This rearrangement joins TRBV2 to TRBJ2-5; 7 nucleotides match TRBD2. The DNA end is more similar to TRBJ2-7, so the J call may be wrong. The germline CDR1 and CDR2 sequences are SNHLY and FYNNEI. The CDR3 sequence is 12 residues long.

This chain connects TRBV6-1 to TRBJ1-5, with a tentative D call TRBD1 (6 bases). Germline V gives CDR1 MNHNS, CDR2 SASEGT. Trimming pared 4 bases from V and 3 bases from J, leaving 16 bases between. The CDR3 runs 16 residues. CDR3 amino acids: CASSAVITGSNQPQHF. The CDR3, as DNA: TGTGCCAGCAGTGCGGTCATCACAGGGTCCAATCAGCCCCAGCATTTT.

The chain recombines TRBV28 with TRBJ1-2; D remains ambiguous. CDR3 length: 14 amino acids. V lost 7 bases, J lost 2 bases, and 14 bases lay in between. CDR1 and CDR2 from the germline V gene are MDHEN and SYDVKM. Here the CDR3 reads CASTSEPLNYGYTF. DNA of the CDR3: TGTGCCAGCACCAGCGAACCGCTAAACTATGGCTACACCTTC.

The V call is TRBV30, the J call TRBJ2-1, with 7 bases that match TRBD1. The V and J ends lost 6 bases and 4 bases, in that order; junction bases with no gene match: 6. This CDR3 region has 13 residues. CDR1 and CDR2 from the germline V gene are GTSNPN and SVGIG (reference sequence). In DNA form, the CDR3 reads TGTGCCTGTTTGACAGGGCAATACAATGAGCAGTTCTTC. It is translated as CACLTGQYNEQFF.

V is TRBV7-9 and J is TRBJ1-6; TRBD1 matches at 8 bases. The V gene's germline CDR1 is SEHNR and CDR2 FQNEAQ (reference sequence). CDR3 size: 14 residues. Trimming cost V 5 bases and J 9 bases; bases outside gene matches: 6. The CDR3 nucleotides are TGTGCCAGCAGCCGTACAGGGGGAATTTCACCCCTCCACTTT. It codes for CASSRTGGISPLHF.

The chain uses TRBV5-1 and TRBJ1-5, with D tentatively TRBD1 (5 bases). The CDR3 spans 14 residues. Germline assignment: CDR1 SGHRS and CDR2 YFSETQ. Trimming took off 4 bases at V and 3 bases at J, with 11 bases between the two ends. The CDR3 DNA is TGCGCCAGCAGCCCTGGGGGGACCAATCAGCCCCAGCATTTT. Encoded protein: CASSPGGTNQPQHF. The full variable domain, with the rest looked up from reference TRBV5-1 and TRBJ1-5, is KAGVTQTPRYLIKTRGQQVTLSCSPISGHRSVSWYQQTPGQGLQFLFEYFSETQRNKGNFPGRFSGRQFSNSRSEMNVSTLELGDSALYLCASSPGGTNQPQHFGDGTRLSIL.

The chain couples TRBV29-1 to TRBJ1-1; 9 positions match TRBD1. The CDR3 loop spans 16 amino acids. J gave up 0 bases and V 3 bases, and 8 bases lay outside the gene matches. Germline V gives CDR1 SQVTM, CDR2 ANQGSEA. The CDR3 DNA reads as TGCAGCGTTGACGGTCCCGGGACAGGGTTGAACACTGAAGCTTTCTTT. Its protein product is CSVDGPGTGLNTEAFF.

The chain has TRBV30 and TRBJ2-2, with D perhaps matching TRBD2 (5 bases). Germline values: CDR1 GTSNPN, CDR2 SVGIG (reference sequence). This CDR3 is 14 amino acids long. Trimming cost V 6 bases and J 5 bases, with 16 bases left between them. CDR3 sequence reads: CACPYTGWTGELFF. The CDR3 bases are TGTGCCTGCCCCTACACGGGATGGACCGGGGAGCTGTTTTTT.

The V and J genes are TRBV4-1 and TRBJ2-5; 7 bases are shared with TRBD1. CDR1 MGHRA and CDR2 YSYEKL come from the germline V gene. CDR3 length: 16 amino acids. With V trimmed by 0 bases and J by 1 base, 5 bases remained unmatched. CDR3: CASSQDRYRGQETQYF. The CDR3, as DNA: TGCGCCAGCAGCCAAGATAGGTACAGGGGCCAAGAGACCCAGTACTTC.

The chain combines TRBV6-1 with TRBJ2-3, with 8 nucleotides matching TRBD2. The junction had 4 bases not matched to a gene; V was cut back by 0 bases and J by 2 bases. Germline V lookup: CDR1 MNHNS, CDR2 SASEGT. This CDR3 has 16 amino acids. CDR3 residues: CASSEAQRGNTDTQYF. The CDR3 region has the DNA TGTGCCAGCAGTGAAGCACAGCGGGGGAACACAGATACGCAGTATTTT.

This clone was counted a single time. This chain links TRBV5-1 with TRBJ2-3; D perhaps matches TRBD2 (6 bases). CDR1 and CDR2 from the germline V gene are SGHRS and YFSETQ. The CDR3 runs to 14 residues. Trimming removed 1 base at V and 7 bases at J, with 13 bases between. This chain's CDR3 is CASSLITSTHTQYF. CDR3 DNA sequence: TGCGCCAGCAGCTTGATAACTAGCACGCATACGCAGTATTTT. Full variable domain (remainder filled in from reference TRBV5-1 and TRBJ2-3): KAGVTQTPRYLIKTRGQQVTLSCSPISGHRSVSWYQQTPGQGLQFLFEYFSETQRNKGNFPGRFSGRQFSNSRSEMNVSTLELGDSALYLCASSLITSTHTQYFGPGTRLTVL.

The V and J genes are TRBV11-2 and TRBJ2-2, with a possible D match to TRBD1 (5 bases). Looked up from germline, CDR1 is SGHAT and CDR2 is FQNNGV. The V end lost 0 bases, the J end lost 6 bases, and 11 bases lay between the germline ends. The CDR3 loop spans 15 amino acids. This CDR3 reads CASSLDRVGPGELFF. The CDR3 DNA reads as TGTGCCAGCAGCTTAGACAGGGTTGGGCCCGGGGAGCTGTTTTTT. Supplemented by reference TRBV11-2 and TRBJ2-2, the full variable domain reads EAGVAQSPRYKIIEKRQSVAFWCNPISGHATLYWYQQILGQGPKLLIQFQNNGVVDDSQLPKDRFSAERLKGVDSTLKIQPAKLEDSAVYLCASSLDRVGPGELFFGEGSRLTVL.

This chain links TRBV2 with TRBJ2-1, with TRBD2 matching over 10 bases. The length of the CDR3 is 17 residues. V lost 7 bases to trimming and J lost 7 bases; unmatched junction nucleotides: 16. The germline V gene has CDR1 SNHLY and CDR2 FYNNEI. The chain's CDR3 is CASTRGGLAGDRNEQFF. CDR3 DNA: TGTGCCAGCACCCGCGGGGGGCTAGCGGGAGATCGGAATGAGCAGTTCTTC.

The genes are TRBV30 and TRBJ2-3; TRBD1 is a possible D gene (6 bases). This CDR3 is 15 amino acids long. Looked up from germline, CDR1 is GTSNPN and CDR2 is SVGIG (reference sequence). Trimming left V 3 bases short and J 2 bases short, with 15 bases between. The CDR3 here is CAWSRMRGITDTQYF. The DNA of the CDR3 is TGTGCCTGGAGCCGTATGAGGGGGATCACAGATACGCAGTATTTT.